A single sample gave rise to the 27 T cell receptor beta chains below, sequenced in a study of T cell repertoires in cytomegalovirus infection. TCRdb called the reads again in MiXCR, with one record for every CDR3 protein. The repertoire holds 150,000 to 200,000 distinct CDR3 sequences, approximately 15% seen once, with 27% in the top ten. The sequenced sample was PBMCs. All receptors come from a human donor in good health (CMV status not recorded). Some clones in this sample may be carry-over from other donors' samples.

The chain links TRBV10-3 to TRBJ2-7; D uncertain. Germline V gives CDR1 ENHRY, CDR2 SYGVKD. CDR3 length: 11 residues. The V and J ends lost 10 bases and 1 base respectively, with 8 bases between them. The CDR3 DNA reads TGTGCCAGCGGCGTATCCTACGAGCAGTACTTC. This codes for CASGVSYEQYF.

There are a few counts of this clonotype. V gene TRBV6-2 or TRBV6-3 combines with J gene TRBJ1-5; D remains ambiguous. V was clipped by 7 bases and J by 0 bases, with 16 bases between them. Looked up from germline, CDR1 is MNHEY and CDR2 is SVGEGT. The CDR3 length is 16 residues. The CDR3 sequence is CASKKGGQNSNQPQHF. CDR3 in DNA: TGTGCCAGCAAGAAGGGCGGCCAGAATAGCAATCAGCCCCAGCATTTT.

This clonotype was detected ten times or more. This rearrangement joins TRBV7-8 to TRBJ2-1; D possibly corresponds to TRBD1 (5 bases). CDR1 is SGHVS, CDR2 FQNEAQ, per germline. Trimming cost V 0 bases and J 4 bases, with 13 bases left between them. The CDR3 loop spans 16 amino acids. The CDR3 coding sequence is TGTGCCAGCAGCTTAGCGGCAGGGATTACGTACAATGAGCAGTTCTTC. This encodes CASSLAAGITYNEQFF. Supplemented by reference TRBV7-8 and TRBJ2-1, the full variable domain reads GAGVSQSPRYKVAKRGQDVALRCDPISGHVSLFWYQQALGQGPEFLTYFQNEAQLDKSGLPSDRFFAERPEGSVSTLKIQRTQQEDSAVYLCASSLAAGITYNEQFFGPGTRLTVL.

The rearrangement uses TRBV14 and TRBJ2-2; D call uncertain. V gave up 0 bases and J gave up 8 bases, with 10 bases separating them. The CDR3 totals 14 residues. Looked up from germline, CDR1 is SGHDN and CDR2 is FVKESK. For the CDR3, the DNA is TGTGCCAGCAGCCAAGAAACGTGGCTTGGGGAGCTGTTTTTT. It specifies CASSQETWLGELFF.

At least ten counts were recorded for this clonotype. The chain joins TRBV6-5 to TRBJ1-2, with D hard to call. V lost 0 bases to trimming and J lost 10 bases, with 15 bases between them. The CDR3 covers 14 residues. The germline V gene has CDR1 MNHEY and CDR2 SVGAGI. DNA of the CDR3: TGTGCCAGCAGTTACTCCAATCGTAGGAGTTCCTACACCTTC. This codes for CASSYSNRRSSYTF.

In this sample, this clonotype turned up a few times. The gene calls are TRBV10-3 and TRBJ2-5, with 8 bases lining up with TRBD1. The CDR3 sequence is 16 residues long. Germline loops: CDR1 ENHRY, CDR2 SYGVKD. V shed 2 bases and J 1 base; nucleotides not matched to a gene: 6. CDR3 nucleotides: TGTGCCATCAGTGAGGTTGGGACAGGAGCCCAAGAGACCCAGTACTTC. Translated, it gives CAISEVGTGAQETQYF.

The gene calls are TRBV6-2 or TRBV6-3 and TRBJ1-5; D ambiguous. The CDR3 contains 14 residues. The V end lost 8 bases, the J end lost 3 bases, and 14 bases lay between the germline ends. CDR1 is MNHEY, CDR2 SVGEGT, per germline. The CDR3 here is CASGEGRNNQPQHF. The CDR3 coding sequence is TGTGCCAGCGGGGAAGGACGGAACAATCAGCCCCAGCATTTT.

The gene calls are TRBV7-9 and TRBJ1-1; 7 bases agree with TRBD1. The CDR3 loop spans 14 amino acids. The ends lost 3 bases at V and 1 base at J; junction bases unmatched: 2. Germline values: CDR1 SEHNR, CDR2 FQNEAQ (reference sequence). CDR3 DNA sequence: TGTGCCAGCAGCTTCACAGGGGCGAACACTGAAGCTTTCTTT. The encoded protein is CASSFTGANTEAFF.

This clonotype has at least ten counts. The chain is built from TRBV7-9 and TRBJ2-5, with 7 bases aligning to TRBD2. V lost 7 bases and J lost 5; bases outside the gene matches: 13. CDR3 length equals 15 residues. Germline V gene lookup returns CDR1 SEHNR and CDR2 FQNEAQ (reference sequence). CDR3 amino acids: CASTPSGIGGETQYF. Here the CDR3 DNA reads TGTGCCAGCACCCCCAGCGGGATCGGGGGGGAGACCCAGTACTTC.

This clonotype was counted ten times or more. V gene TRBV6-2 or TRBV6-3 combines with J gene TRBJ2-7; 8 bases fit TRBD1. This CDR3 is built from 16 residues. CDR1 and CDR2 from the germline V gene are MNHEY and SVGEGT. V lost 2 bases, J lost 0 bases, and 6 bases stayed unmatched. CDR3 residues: CASSYRRDRSSYEQYF. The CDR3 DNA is TGTGCCAGCAGTTACAGGCGGGACAGGAGCTCCTACGAGCAGTACTTC.

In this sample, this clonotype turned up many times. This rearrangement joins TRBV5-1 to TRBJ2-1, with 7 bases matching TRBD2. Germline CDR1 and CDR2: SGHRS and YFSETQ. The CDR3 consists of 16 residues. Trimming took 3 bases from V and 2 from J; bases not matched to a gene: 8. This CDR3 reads CASSYTSVAPYNEQFF. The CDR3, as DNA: TGCGCCAGCAGCTATACTAGCGTCGCGCCCTACAATGAGCAGTTCTTC.

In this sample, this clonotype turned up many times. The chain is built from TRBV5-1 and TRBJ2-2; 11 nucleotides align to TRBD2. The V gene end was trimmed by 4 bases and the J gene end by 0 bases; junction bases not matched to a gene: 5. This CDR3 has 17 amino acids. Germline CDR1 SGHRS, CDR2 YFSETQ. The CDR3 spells CASSLGTSGPNTGELFF. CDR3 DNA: TGCGCCAGCAGCCTCGGGACTAGCGGACCGAACACCGGGGAGCTGTTTTTT.

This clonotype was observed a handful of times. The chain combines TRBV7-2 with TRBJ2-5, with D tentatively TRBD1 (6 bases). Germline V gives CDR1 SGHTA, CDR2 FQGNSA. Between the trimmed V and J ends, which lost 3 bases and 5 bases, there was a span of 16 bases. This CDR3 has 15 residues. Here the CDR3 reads CASSFYSGADETQYF. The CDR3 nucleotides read TGTGCCAGCAGCTTCTATTCAGGGGCAGATGAGACCCAGTACTTC.

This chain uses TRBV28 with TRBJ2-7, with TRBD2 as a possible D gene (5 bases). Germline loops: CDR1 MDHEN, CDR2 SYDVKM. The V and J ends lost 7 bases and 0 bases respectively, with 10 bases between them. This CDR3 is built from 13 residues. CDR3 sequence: CASTTGYSYEQYF. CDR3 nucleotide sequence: TGTGCCAGCACCACGGGATACTCCTACGAGCAGTACTTC.

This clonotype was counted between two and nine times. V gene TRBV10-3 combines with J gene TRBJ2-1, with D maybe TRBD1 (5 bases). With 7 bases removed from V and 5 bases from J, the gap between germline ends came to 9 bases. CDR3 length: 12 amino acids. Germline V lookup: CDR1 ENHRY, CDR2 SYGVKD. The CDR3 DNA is TGTGCCATCATTTTGGACAACAATGAGCAGTTCTTC. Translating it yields CAIILDNNEQFF.

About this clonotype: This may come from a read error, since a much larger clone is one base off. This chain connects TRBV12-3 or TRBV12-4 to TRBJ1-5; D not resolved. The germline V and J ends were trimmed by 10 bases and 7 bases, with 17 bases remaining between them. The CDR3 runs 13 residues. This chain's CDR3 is CANTQGEGQPQHF. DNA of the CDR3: TGTGCCAACACCCAAGGTGAGGGACAGCCCCAGCATTTT.

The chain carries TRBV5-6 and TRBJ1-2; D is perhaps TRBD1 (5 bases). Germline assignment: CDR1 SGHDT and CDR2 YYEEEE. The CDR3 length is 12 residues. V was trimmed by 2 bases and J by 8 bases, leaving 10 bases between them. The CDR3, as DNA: TGTGCCAGCAGCTTCACGGGGGGAGGCTACACCTTC. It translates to CASSFTGGGYTF.

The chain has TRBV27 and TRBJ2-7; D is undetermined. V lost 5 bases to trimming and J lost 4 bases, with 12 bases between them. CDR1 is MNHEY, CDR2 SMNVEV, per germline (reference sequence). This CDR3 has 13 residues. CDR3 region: CASSPGFFYEQYF. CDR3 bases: TGTGCCAGCAGTCCCGGGTTTTTTTACGAGCAGTACTTC.

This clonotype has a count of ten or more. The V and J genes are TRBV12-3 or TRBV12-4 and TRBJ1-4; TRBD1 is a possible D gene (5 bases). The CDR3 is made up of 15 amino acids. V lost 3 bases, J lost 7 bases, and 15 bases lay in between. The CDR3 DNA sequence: TGTGCCAGCAGTTTCTCAGGGAGGAGTCGTGAAAAACTGTTTTTT. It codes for CASSFSGRSREKLFF.

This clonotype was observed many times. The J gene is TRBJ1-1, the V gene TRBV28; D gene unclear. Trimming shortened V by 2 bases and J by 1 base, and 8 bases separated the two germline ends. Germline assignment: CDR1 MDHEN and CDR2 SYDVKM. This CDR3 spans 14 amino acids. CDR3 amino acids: CASSLIAENTEAFF. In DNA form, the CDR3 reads TGTGCCAGCAGTTTAATCGCAGAGAACACTGAAGCTTTCTTT.

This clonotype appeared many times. CDR3 sequence (DNA): TGTGCCATCGGCGGAGCTTACGAGCAGTACTTC. Its translation is CAIGGAYEQYF. The chain is built from TRBV10-3 and TRBJ2-7; no reliable D call. CDR1 is ENHRY, CDR2 SYGVKD, per germline. This CDR3 has 11 residues. V lost 8 bases and J lost 4, with 9 bases in between.

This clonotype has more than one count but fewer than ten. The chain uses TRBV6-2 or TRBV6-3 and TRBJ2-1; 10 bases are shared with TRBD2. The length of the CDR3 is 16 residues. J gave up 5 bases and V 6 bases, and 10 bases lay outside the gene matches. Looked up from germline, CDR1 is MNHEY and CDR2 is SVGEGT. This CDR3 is CASRGLAGVWDNEQFF. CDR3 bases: TGTGCCAGCAGGGGCCTAGCGGGAGTGTGGGACAATGAGCAGTTCTTC.

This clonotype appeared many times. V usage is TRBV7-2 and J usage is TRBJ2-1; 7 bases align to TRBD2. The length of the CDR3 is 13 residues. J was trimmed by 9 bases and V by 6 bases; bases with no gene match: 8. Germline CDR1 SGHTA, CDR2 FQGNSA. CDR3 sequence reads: CASRGVRGGEQFF. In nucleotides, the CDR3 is TGTGCCAGCAGAGGCGTCCGCGGGGGTGAGCAGTTCTTC.

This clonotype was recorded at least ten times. CDR3 nucleotides: TGTGCCAGCAGTTACTCTGTGAGACAGCCGAACACTGAAGCTTTCTTT. It yields the protein CASSYSVRQPNTEAFF. The gene calls are TRBV6-2 or TRBV6-3 and TRBJ1-1, with D possibly being TRBD1 (5 bases). This CDR3 is 16 amino acids long. V gave up 0 bases and J gave up 1 base, with 12 bases separating them. Germline CDR1 and CDR2: MNHEY and SVGEGT.

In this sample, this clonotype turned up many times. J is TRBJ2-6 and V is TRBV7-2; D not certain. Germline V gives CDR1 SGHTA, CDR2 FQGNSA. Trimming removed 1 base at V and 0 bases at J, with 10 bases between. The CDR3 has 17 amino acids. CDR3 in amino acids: CASSLGGVNSGANVLTF. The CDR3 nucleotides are TGTGCCAGCAGCTTAGGCGGAGTAAACTCTGGGGCCAACGTCCTGACTTTC.

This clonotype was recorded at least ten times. The CDR3 region is CASRPRLAQTYNEQFF. Here the CDR3 DNA reads TGCGCCAGCAGGCCCAGACTAGCGCAGACCTACAATGAGCAGTTCTTC. This chain links TRBV5-1 with TRBJ2-1, with 8 bases aligning to TRBD2. Germline-derived CDR1 and CDR2 are SGHRS and YFSETQ. This CDR3 has 16 amino acids. Trimming at V came to 5 bases and at J to 2 bases, leaving 9 bases not matched to a gene.

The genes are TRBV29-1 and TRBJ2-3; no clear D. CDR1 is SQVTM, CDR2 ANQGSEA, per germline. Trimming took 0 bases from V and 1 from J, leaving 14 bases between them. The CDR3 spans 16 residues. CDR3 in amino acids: CSVEDGLLGRTDTQYF. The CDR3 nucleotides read TGCAGCGTTGAAGACGGTCTGCTCGGGCGCACAGATACGCAGTATTTT.